The 21 T cell receptor beta chains in this list originate from one sample, sequenced in a study of control samples from healthy donors and cancer patients. The repertoire was sequenced with immunoSEQ multiplex PCR; TCRdb's copy has only in-frame clones and lacks some. The table records approximately 76,000 clones, approximately 80% of them present only once. The material sequenced was PBMCs. These TCRs come from a man in his fifties or sixties with head and neck cancer.

The gene calls are TRBV10-3 and TRBJ2-7, with 10 positions matching TRBD1. After removal of 5 bases from V and 3 bases from J, the junction contained 7 bases not matched to a gene. Germline CDR1 reads ENHRY; CDR2 reads SYGVKD. The CDR3 extends over 15 amino acids. The CDR3 nucleotides read TGTGCCATCAGTAATCCGGGACAGGGGAGCTACGAGCAGTACTTC. This gives the protein CAISNPGQGSYEQYF.

The genes are TRBV7-8 and TRBJ2-7; D is uncertain. This CDR3 spans 14 amino acids. Germline CDR1 SGHVS, CDR2 FQNEAQ. The ends were cut back, 5 bases at V and 0 bases at J, with 11 bases in the middle. The CDR3 loop is CASSPGRSSYEQYF. For the CDR3, the DNA is TGTGCCAGCAGCCCCGGACGGAGCTCCTACGAGCAGTACTTC.

The J gene is TRBJ1-1, the V gene TRBV6-5, with 7 bases that match TRBD1. The CDR3 length is 15 residues. J was trimmed by 1 base and V by 6 bases; bases with no gene match: 8. Germline values: CDR1 MNHEY, CDR2 SVGAGI. The CDR3 DNA reads as TGTGCCAGCAGAAGAGACGGGACAGCGAACACTGAAGCTTTCTTT. Its protein is CASRRDGTANTEAFF.

This clone turned up a few times. The sample holds other DNA sequences that translate to the same CDR3. The chain links TRBV6-5 to TRBJ1-1; 7 nucleotides agree with TRBD1. The CDR3 extends over 11 amino acids. The junction had 5 bases not matched to a gene; V was cut back by 5 bases and J by 11 bases. In germline, CDR1 is MNHEY, CDR2 SVGAGI. CDR3 sequence reads: CASSHRGEAFF. Here the CDR3 DNA reads TGTGCCAGCAGTCACAGGGGAGAGGCTTTCTTT.

This chain joins TRBV5-1 and TRBJ1-1; D not certain. V dropped 3 bases and J dropped 2 bases, with 2 bases sitting between them. Germline assignment: CDR1 SGHRS and CDR2 YFSETQ. This CDR3 spans 11 amino acids. CDR3 bases: TGCGCCAGCAGCTCCAACACTGAAGCTTTCTTT. It codes for CASSSNTEAFF.

The V gene is TRBV19, the J gene TRBJ1-5; D remains ambiguous. V was trimmed by 2 bases and J by 2 bases, leaving 10 bases between them. Germline V CDR1 and CDR2: LNHDA, SQIVND (reference sequence). The CDR3 has 15 residues. Here the CDR3 DNA reads TGTGCCAGTAGTATAATAAGAGGAGGCAATCAGCCCCAGCATTTT. Encoded protein: CASSIIRGGNQPQHF. The complete variable domain, with remaining parts taken from reference TRBV19 and TRBJ1-5, reads DGGITQSPKYLFRKEGQNVTLSCEQNLNHDAMYWYRQDPGQGLRLIYYSQIVNDFQKGDIAEGYSVSREKKESFPLTVTSAQKNPTAFYLCASSIIRGGNQPQHFGDGTRLSIL.

V usage is TRBV7-9 and J usage is TRBJ2-1; D not certain. The germline V gene has CDR1 SEHNR and CDR2 FQNEAQ (reference sequence). V was trimmed by 5 bases and J by 10 bases, leaving 15 bases between them. The CDR3 is 13 residues long. CDR3 sequence reads: CASSPGRDGEQFF. DNA of the CDR3: TGTGCCAGCAGCCCCGGTAGGGATGGGGAGCAGTTCTTC.

The chain is built from TRBV6-5 and TRBJ2-4; no clear D. Between the trimmed V and J ends, which lost 6 bases and 3 bases, there was a span of 12 bases. Per germline, CDR1 MNHEY and CDR2 SVGAGI. The CDR3 is made up of 14 amino acids. CDR3 sequence (DNA): TGTGCCAGCAGGGCGCCGGACGTCAAAAACATTCAGTACTTC. Translating gives CASRAPDVKNIQYF.

The sample holds a few counts of this clone. The chain uses TRBV7-2 and TRBJ2-5; D is uncertain. CDR1 is SGHTA and CDR2 is FQGNSA in the germline V gene. Trimming shortened V by 3 bases and J by 2 bases, and 10 bases separated the two germline ends. The CDR3 has 14 residues. CDR3 DNA: TGTGCCAGCAGCTTCTCTGGTATGCAAGAGACCCAGTACTTC. Protein sequence: CASSFSGMQETQYF. Combining the CDR3 with reference TRBV7-2 and TRBJ2-5 gives the whole variable domain GAGVSQSPSNKVTEKGKDVELRCDPISGHTALYWYRQSLGQGLEFLIYFQGNSAPDKSGLPSDRFSAERTGGSVSTLTIQRTQQEDSAVYLCASSFSGMQETQYFGPGTRLLVL.

The chain has TRBV6-4 and TRBJ1-1; possibly TRBD1 for D (6 bases). Trimming pared 6 bases from V and 1 base from J, leaving 12 bases between. Germline V gene data show CDR1 as MRHNA and CDR2 as SNTAGT. This CDR3 spans 14 amino acids. CDR3 protein: CASRGAPENTEAFF. CDR3 DNA sequence: TGTGCCAGCAGGGGGGCCCCGGAGAACACTGAAGCTTTCTTT.

This clone was counted a single time. This rearrangement joins TRBV25-1 to TRBJ2-1; 7 bases align to TRBD2. J was trimmed by 9 bases and V by 1 base; bases with no gene match: 9. Germline V gene data show CDR1 as MGHDK and CDR2 as SYGVNS. CDR3 length equals 15 residues. The CDR3 bases are TGTGCCAGCAGTGAATTCTACGGGGCGGGGGTTGAGCAGTTCTTC. Protein: CASSEFYGAGVEQFF.

The V gene is TRBV15, the J gene TRBJ2-5; 7 positions agree with TRBD2. The trim removed 7 bases at V and 5 bases at J, leaving 13 bases unmatched. This CDR3 has 15 amino acids. CDR1 is LNHNV and CDR2 is YYDKDF in the germline V gene (reference sequence). CDR3 DNA sequence: TGTGCCACCATGGCCAGGACTGGGAGGGTGGAGACCCAGTACTTC. Amino acid sequence: CATMARTGRVETQYF.

The chain is built from TRBV20-1 and TRBJ2-7; D remains unclear. Germline V CDR1 and CDR2: DFQATT, SNEGSKA (reference sequence). This CDR3 has 12 residues. V lost 3 bases, J lost 5 bases, and 11 bases lay in between. CDR3 sequence (DNA): TGCAGTGCTAGTAGTGCTAACCACGAGCAGTACTTC. Translated, it gives CSASSANHEQYF.

The chain links TRBV28 to TRBJ1-3; 7 bases align to TRBD1. The CDR3 has 14 residues. Trimming took 5 bases from V and 2 from J; bases not matched to a gene: 3. The germline gives CDR1 MDHEN, CDR2 SYDVKM. CDR3 sequence: CASSAGTAGNTIYF. The CDR3 nucleotides read TGTGCCAGCAGTGCCGGGACAGCTGGAAACACCATATATTTT.

This clone was found a few times. The chain uses TRBV6-5 and TRBJ1-1; 7 nucleotides align to TRBD1. V shed 4 bases, J shed 11 bases, and the junction held 10 bases outside the gene matches. The CDR3 covers 13 residues. Germline CDR1 reads MNHEY; CDR2 reads SVGAGI. CDR3: CASSSGTEVLAFF. DNA of the CDR3: TGTGCCAGCAGTTCCGGGACAGAAGTTCTGGCTTTCTTT.

The V and J genes are TRBV4-1 and TRBJ1-3; D possibly corresponds to TRBD1 (5 bases). CDR3 length: 15 amino acids. Trimming cost V 1 base and J 4 bases, with 11 bases left between them. Germline V CDR1 and CDR2: MGHRA, YSYEKL. In DNA form, the CDR3 reads TGCGCCAGCAGCCAAGTCGACCGGGGCGGAAACACCATATATTTT. This codes for CASSQVDRGGNTIYF.

The chain has TRBV9 and TRBJ2-7; no firm D call. This CDR3 comprises 15 residues. Germline V gene sequence: CDR1 SGDLS, CDR2 YYNGEE. The V end lost 4 bases, the J end lost 0 bases, and 14 bases lay between the germline ends. CDR3 DNA: TGTGCCAGCAGCCCGGGCGGCAGTCTCTCCTACGAGCAGTACTTC. It encodes CASSPGGSLSYEQYF.

This clone has only one observation. The chain employs TRBV27 and TRBJ2-1; D is undetermined. Trimming pared 4 bases from V and 4 bases from J, leaving 17 bases between. The CDR3 loop spans 16 amino acids. The germline V gene encodes CDR1 MNHEY and CDR2 SMNVEV (reference sequence). The CDR3 loop reads CASSSFFRYAYNEQFF. The CDR3 coding sequence is TGTGCCAGCAGTTCGTTTTTCAGGTACGCGTACAATGAGCAGTTCTTC.

The gene calls are TRBV7-2 and TRBJ1-5, with TRBD1 matching over 10 bases. The V segment lost 2 bases and the J segment 7 bases; nucleotides outside the gene matches: 5. The CDR3 has 15 residues. CDR1 is SGHTA and CDR2 is FQGNSA in the germline V gene. CDR3 DNA sequence: TGTGCCAGCAGCTTACTAGGACAGGGGGGACAGCCCCAGCATTTT. This translates into CASSLLGQGGQPQHF.

This clone came up once. The chain combines TRBV3-1 (or the pseudogene TRBV3-2) with TRBJ2-7; 8 bases line up with TRBD1. With 0 bases clipped from V and 9 bases from J, the junction kept 19 bases outside the gene matches. This CDR3 contains 18 residues. Germline CDR1 reads LGHDT; CDR2 reads YNNKEL (reference sequence). CDR3 sequence reads: CASSQEKGGDRYLRVQYF. CDR3 nucleotide sequence: TGTGCCAGCAGCCAAGAAAAAGGAGGGGACAGGTACCTACGAGTGCAGTACTTC.

V usage is TRBV2 and J usage is TRBJ2-3; D may be TRBD1 or TRBD2 (5 bases each). The CDR3 has 16 amino acids. CDR1 is SNHLY, CDR2 FYNNEI, per germline. The ends were cut back, 9 bases at V and 6 bases at J, with 25 bases in the middle. CDR3 in DNA: TGTGCCAGGCCACAATCGGGGACCCCCGTCGTGGATACGCAGTATTTT. As protein: CARPQSGTPVVDTQYF. The full variable domain, in which reference TRBV2 and TRBJ2-3 provide the parts outside the CDR3, is EPEVTQTPSHQVTQMGQEVILRCVPISNHLYFYWYRQILGQKVEFLVSFYNNEISEKSEIFDDQFSVERPDGSNFTLKIRSTKLEDSAMYFCARPQSGTPVVDTQYFGPGTRLTVL.